This is a list of T cell receptor beta chains from one sample in a study of cytomegalovirus exposure and HLA in healthy donors. Repertoires were generated with immunoSEQ multiplex PCR, while TCRdb's copy carries only in-frame clones and drops some. The data hold over 200,000 clones, with 78% observed a single time. The sample was PBMCs. These receptors all stem from a male donor in good health and CMV-seronegative. The conserved cysteine and the conserved F or W are not part of the CDR3 here.

TRBV19	ASSIGLDLGETQY
TRBV7-9	ASSDGTSGSLFGELF
TRBV7-2	ASSLVSGNQPQH
TRBV14	ASSQGAGSLSYEQY
TRBV6-1	ASRGRAYT
TRBV6-1	ASRDGQGARQPQH
TRBV7-2	ASSPPRRNTDTQY
TRBV6-1	ASSPEGALGTQY
TRBV2	ASRQGGATEAF
TRBV13	ASMGQRNYEQY
TRBV28	ASSSRDRDYEQY